This entry features one T cell receptor beta chain sequence. Its antigen is unidentified. The PCR used 60 Vbeta and 13 Jbeta primers. TCRdb's table, derived via immunoSEQ multiplex PCR, lists solely in-frame clones and lacks some. The sample totals approximately 120,000 clones. V lost 3 bases and J 0 bases, leaving 7 bases between the germline ends. Germline lookup yields CDR1 ENHRY and CDR2 SYGVKD. The CDR3 consists of 14 residues. The data belong to a study of cytomegalovirus exposure and HLA in healthy donors. For the study at large: Inside one of the first data releases sat roughly 80 million unique TCRs taken from HLA-typed donors. General study points: Presence/absence analyses supposed approximately even sequencing depth among donors.

The J gene is TRBJ2-3, the V gene TRBV10-3; no definite D call. Sample: PBMCs. The receptor was isolated from a middle-aged man in good health and CMV-seronegative. CDR3 bases: TGTGCCATCAGTGAACTAAGCAGCACAGATACGCAGTATTTT. Amino acid sequence: CAISELSSTDTQYF.